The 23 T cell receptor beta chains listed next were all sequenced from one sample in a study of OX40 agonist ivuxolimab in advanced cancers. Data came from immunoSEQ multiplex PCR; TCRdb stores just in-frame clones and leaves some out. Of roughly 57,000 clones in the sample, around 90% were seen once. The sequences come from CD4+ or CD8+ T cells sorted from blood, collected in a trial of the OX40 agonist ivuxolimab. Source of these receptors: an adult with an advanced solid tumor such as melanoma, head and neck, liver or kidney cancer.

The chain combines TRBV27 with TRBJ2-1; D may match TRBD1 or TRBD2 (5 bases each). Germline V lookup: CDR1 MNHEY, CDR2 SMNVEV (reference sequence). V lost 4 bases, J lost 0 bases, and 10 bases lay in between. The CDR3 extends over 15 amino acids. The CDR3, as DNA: TGTGCCAGCAGTTACAAGGGGAGCTCCTACAATGAGCAGTTCTTC. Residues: CASSYKGSSYNEQFF.

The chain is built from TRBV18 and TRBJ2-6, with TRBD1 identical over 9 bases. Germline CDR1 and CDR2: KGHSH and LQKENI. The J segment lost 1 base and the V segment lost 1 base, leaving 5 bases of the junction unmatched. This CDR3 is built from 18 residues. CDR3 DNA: TGTGCCAGCTCACCACGGACAGGGGCCCTATCTGGGGCCAACGTCCTGACTTTC. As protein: CASSPRTGALSGANVLTF. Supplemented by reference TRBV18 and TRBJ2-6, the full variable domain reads NAGVMQNPRHLVRRRGQEARLRCSPMKGHSHVYWYRQLPEEGLKFMVYLQKENIIDESGMPKERFSAEFPKEGPSILRIQQVVRGDSAAYFCASSPRTGALSGANVLTFGAGSRLTVL.

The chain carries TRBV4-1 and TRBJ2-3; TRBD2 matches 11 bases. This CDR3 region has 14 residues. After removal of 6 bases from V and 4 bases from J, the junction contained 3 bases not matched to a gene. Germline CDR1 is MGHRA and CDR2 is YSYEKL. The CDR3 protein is CASRLAGVSDTQYF. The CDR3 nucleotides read TGCGCCAGCAGACTAGCGGGAGTTTCAGATACGCAGTATTTT.

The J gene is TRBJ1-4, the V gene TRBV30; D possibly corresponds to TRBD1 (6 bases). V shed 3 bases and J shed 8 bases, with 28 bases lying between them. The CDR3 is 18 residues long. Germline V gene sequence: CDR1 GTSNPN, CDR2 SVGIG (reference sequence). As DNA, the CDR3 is TGTGCCTGGAGCGCGACCTCGGGACATCAACCCGTCAAAGAAAAACTGTTTTTT. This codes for CAWSATSGHQPVKEKLFF.

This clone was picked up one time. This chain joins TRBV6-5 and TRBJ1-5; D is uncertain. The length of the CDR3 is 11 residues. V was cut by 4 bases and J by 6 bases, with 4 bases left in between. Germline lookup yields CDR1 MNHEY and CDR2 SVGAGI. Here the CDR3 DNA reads TGTGCCAGCAGTTCTGGTCAGCCCCAGCATTTT. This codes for CASSSGQPQHF.

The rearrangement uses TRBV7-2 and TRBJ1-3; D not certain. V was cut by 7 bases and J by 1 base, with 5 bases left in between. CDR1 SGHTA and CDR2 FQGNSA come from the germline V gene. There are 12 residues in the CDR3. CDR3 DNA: TGTGCCAGCAAGGGATCTGGAAACACCATATATTTT. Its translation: CASKGSGNTIYF.

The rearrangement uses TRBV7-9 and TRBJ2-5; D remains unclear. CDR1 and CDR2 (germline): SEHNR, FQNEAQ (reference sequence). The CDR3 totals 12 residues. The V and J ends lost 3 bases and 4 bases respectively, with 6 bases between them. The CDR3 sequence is CASSLISETQYF. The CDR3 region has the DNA TGTGCCAGCAGCTTGATCTCAGAGACCCAGTACTTC.

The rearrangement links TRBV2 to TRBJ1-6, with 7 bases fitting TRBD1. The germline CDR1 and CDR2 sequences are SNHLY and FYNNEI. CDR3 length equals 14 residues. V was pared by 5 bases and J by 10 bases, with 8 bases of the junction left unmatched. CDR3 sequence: CASSQTRGRSPLHF. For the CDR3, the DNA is TGTGCCAGCAGTCAGACGAGGGGGCGATCACCCCTCCACTTT.

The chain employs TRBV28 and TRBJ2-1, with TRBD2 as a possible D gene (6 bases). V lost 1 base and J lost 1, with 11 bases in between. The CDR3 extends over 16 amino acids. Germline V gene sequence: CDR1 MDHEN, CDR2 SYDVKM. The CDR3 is CASSLFGSMSYNEQFF. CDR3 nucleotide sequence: TGTGCCAGCAGTTTATTCGGGAGTATGTCCTACAATGAGCAGTTCTTC. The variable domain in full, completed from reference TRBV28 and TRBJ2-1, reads DVKVTQSSRYLVKRTGEKVFLECVQDMDHENMFWYRQDPGLGLRLIYFSYDVKMKEKGDIPEGYSVSREKKERFSLILESASTNQTSMYLCASSLFGSMSYNEQFFGPGTRLTVL.

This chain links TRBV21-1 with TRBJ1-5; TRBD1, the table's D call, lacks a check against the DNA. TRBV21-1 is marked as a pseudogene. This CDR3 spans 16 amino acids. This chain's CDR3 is CASSKGEKGLNQPQHF. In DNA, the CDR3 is TGTGCCAGCAGCAAAGGCGAGAAGGGGCTCAATCAGCCCCAGCATTTT.

The CDR3 sequence is CASLSPSGRALYEQYF. The CDR3, as DNA: TGTGCCAGCTTATCTCCGAGCGGGAGGGCACTGTACGAGCAGTACTTC. The V call is TRBV28, the J call TRBJ2-7; 10 positions agree with TRBD2. Germline assignment: CDR1 MDHEN and CDR2 SYDVKM. This CDR3 has 16 residues. J was trimmed by 4 bases and V by 8 bases; bases with no gene match: 14. Full variable domain (outside the CDR3, taken from reference TRBV28 and TRBJ2-7): DVKVTQSSRYLVKRTGEKVFLECVQDMDHENMFWYRQDPGLGLRLIYFSYDVKMKEKGDIPEGYSVSREKKERFSLILESASTNQTSMYLCASLSPSGRALYEQYFGPGTRLTVT.

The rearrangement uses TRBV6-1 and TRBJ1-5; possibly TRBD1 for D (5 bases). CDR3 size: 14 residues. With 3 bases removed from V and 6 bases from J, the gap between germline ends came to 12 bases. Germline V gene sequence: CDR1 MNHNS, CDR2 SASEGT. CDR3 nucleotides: TGTGCCAGCAGTGACGGAGGGGCGGGTCAGCCCCAGCATTTT. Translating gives CASSDGGAGQPQHF.

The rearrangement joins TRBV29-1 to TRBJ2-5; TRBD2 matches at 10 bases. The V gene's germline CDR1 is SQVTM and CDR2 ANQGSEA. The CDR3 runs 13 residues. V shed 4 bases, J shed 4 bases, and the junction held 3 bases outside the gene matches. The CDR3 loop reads CSVVASGGETQYF. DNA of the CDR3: TGCAGCGTTGTGGCTAGCGGGGGAGAGACCCAGTACTTC.

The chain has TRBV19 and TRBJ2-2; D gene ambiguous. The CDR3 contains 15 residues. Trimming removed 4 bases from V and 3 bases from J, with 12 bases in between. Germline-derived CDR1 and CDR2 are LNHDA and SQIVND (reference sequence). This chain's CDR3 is CASSTHGRDTGELFF. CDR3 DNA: TGTGCCAGTAGTACCCACGGAAGGGACACCGGGGAGCTGTTTTTT.

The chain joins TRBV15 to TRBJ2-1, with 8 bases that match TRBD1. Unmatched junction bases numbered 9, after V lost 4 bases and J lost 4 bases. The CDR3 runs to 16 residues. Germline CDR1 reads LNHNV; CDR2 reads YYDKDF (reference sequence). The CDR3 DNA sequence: TGTGCCACCAGCACGCCCCGGGACAGGTTTTACAATGAGCAGTTCTTC. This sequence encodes CATSTPRDRFYNEQFF.

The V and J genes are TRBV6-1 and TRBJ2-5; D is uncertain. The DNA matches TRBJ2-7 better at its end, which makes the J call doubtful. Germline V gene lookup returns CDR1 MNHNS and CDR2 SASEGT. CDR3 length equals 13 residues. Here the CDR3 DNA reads TGTGCCAGCAGTGTCAGCCTGTGGAACGAGCAGTACTTC. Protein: CASSVSLWNEQYF.

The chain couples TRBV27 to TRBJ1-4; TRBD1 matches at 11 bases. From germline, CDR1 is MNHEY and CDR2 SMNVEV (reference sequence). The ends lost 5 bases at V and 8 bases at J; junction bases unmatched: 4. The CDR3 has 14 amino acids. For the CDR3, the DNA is TGTGCCAGCAGTACCCGGGACAGGGGGGAAAAACTGTTTTTT. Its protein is CASSTRDRGEKLFF.

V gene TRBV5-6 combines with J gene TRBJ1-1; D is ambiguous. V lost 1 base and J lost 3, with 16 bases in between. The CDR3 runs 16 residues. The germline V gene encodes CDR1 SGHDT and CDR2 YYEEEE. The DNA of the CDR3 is TGTGCCAGCAGCTTGATAGGGAACGATCTTCACACTGAAGCTTTCTTT. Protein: CASSLIGNDLHTEAFF.

The CDR3 DNA follows: TGTGCCAGCAAGGTTAGCTTATACGGTGAGCAGTTCTTC. Amino acids: CASKVSLYGEQFF. This sequence joins TRBV27 and TRBJ2-1; D gene uncertain. This CDR3 has 13 residues. Between the trimmed V and J ends, which lost 7 bases and 9 bases, there was a span of 16 bases. Per the germline V gene, CDR1 is MNHEY and CDR2 is SMNVEV (reference sequence).

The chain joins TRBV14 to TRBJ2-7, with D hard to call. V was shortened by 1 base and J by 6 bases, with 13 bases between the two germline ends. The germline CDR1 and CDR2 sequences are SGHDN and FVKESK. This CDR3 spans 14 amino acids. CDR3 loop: CASSQGRFWSEQYF. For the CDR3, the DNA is TGTGCCAGCAGCCAAGGCCGGTTCTGGAGCGAGCAGTACTTC.

The CDR3 sequence is CASRDTGAARTEAFF. The CDR3 bases are TGTGCCAGCAGAGATACAGGGGCCGCGCGCACTGAAGCTTTCTTT. V is TRBV6-4 and J is TRBJ1-1; TRBD1 aligns across 7 bases. J gave up 4 bases and V 6 bases, and 11 bases lay outside the gene matches. Germline CDR1 and CDR2: MRHNA and SNTAGT. The CDR3 loop spans 15 amino acids.

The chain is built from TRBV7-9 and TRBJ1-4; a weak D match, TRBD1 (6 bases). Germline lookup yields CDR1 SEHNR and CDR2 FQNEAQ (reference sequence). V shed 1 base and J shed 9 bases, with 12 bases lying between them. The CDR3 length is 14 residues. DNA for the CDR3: TGTGCCAGCAGCTTAGTCTCAGGGGTAAAAAAACTGTTTTTT. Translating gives CASSLVSGVKKLFF.

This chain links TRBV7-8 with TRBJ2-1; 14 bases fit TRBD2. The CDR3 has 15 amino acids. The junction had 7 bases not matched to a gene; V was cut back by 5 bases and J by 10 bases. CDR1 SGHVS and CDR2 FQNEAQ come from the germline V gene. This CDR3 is CASSGSGLAGDEQFF. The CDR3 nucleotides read TGTGCCAGCAGCGGGTCGGGACTAGCGGGAGACGAGCAGTTCTTC. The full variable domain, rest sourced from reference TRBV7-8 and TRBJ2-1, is GAGVSQSPRYKVAKRGQDVALRCDPISGHVSLFWYQQALGQGPEFLTYFQNEAQLDKSGLPSDRFFAERPEGSVSTLKIQRTQQEDSAVYLCASSGSGLAGDEQFFGPGTRLTVL.